This T cell receptor beta chain was identified during a study of cytomegalovirus exposure and HLA in healthy donors. Study-wide context: As released early, the data held about 85 million unique TCRs from HLA-typed donors.

Study results and limitations: An analysis that came later showed most CMV-associated TCR beta chains appearing HLA-restricted.

The CDR3 extends over 14 amino acids. V was cut by 5 bases and J by 6 bases, with 13 bases left in between. The germline V gene encodes CDR1 SGHTA and CDR2 FQGTGA. The PCR was carried out with 60 Vbeta primers and 13 Jbeta primers. Libraries were prepared by immunoSEQ multiplex PCR; TCRdb keeps only in-frame clonotypes and omits some of them. The repertoire has approximately 97,000 clones, 80% to 85% of them found once; the top ten carry about 3.9%. To note about this clone: Its antigen is not identified.

This TCR derives from a woman in her 70s in good health and CMV-seropositive. Sample: PBMCs. The gene calls are TRBV7-3 and TRBJ2-2; maybe TRBD2 (7 bases). CDR3 nucleotides: TGTGCCAGCAGCCCAGCCGGGGGGCCCGGGGAGCTGTTTTTT. It yields the protein CASSPAGGPGELFF.